The rows below give T cell receptor beta chains drawn from one sample of a study. TCRdb independently ran MiXCR on the RT-PCR reads; one entry per CDR3 protein. Among more than 550,000 distinct CDR3 sequences listed, approximately 15% were seen once. The sequencing input was memory CD4+ T cells from blood. These receptor sequences come from a female donor in good health, serving as a healthy control. Both conserved end residues are trimmed from each CDR3. The order of the fields is V gene, J gene, CDR3 protein.

>TRBV12-3/TRBV12-4|TRBJ2-1
ASSFSISGLLKQF
>TRBV12-3/TRBV12-4|TRBJ2-2
ASSSRMDTGELF
>TRBV24-1|TRBJ2-5
ATSPQVGGGETQY
>TRBV6-4|TRBJ1-2
ASSEGPSKGYT
>TRBV7-9|TRBJ2-5
ASSRTGGETQY
>TRBV20-1|TRBJ2-7
SATTSRSSYEQY
>TRBV6-2/TRBV6-3|TRBJ2-2
ASKTATGELF
>TRBV20-1|TRBJ2-1
SARGGLPRNEQF
>TRBV20-1|TRBJ1-5
SARDDFLNQPQH
>TRBV29-1|TRBJ1-1
SGLIQNTEAF
>TRBV7-9|TRBJ1-1
ASRPAGGSMNTEAF
>TRBV6-5|TRBJ1-1
ASSRLENLNTEAF
>TRBV2|TRBJ2-2
ASTPGGIVNTGELF
>TRBV4-1|TRBJ2-1
ASSQGTSIYNEQF
>TRBV6-5|TRBJ2-6
ASSLQETGANVLT
>TRBV29-1|TRBJ2-7
SVRSALTGNEQY
>TRBV5-4|TRBJ2-3
ASSPSGTSGRTDTQY
>TRBV21-1|TRBJ1-1
ARSGRAVPNTEAF
>TRBV4-2|TRBJ2-1
ASSPAGGRLSSYNEQF
>TRBV4-3|TRBJ1-4
ASSQGRGTTNEKLF
>TRBV7-3|TRBJ2-2
ASSLNSLAGELF
>TRBV20-1|TRBJ2-1
SAGHNEQF
>TRBV12-3/TRBV12-4|TRBJ1-2
ASSLVQGWYGYT
>TRBV11-2|TRBJ1-2
ASSPRSGGRYGYT
>TRBV7-2|TRBJ2-1
ASSLQSGTSGAGEQF
>TRBV7-2|TRBJ2-1
ASSLVGTEAYNEQF
>TRBV2|TRBJ2-2
ASSELEIISGELF